The rows below give T cell receptor beta chains drawn from one sample of a study of blood T cells in healthy people across ages. TCRdb reprocessed the 5' RACE reads with MiXCR, giving one entry per CDR3 protein. Among 650,000 or so distinct CDR3 sequences listed, 45% to 60% were seen once. Sequenced input: blood. These receptor sequences come from a woman of 80 years or more in good health. The CDR3 runs from the conserved cysteine through the conserved F or W. A D gene is named only where the DNA matches it firmly. Clone size, where shown, is once, few, many, or a class for clones that have expanded.

CDR3	DNA	V	J	D	size
CASSPSGGGLSSYNEQFF	TGTGCCAGCAGCCCTAGCGGAGGGGGGCTAAGCTCCTACAATGAGCAGTTCTTC	TRBV7-2	TRBJ2-1	NA	NA
CASSQEAAGGEQFF	TGTGCCAGCAGCCAAGAGGCAGCGGGGGGTGAGCAGTTCTTC	TRBV3-1	TRBJ2-1	TRBD2	many
CASSAGRLADYTGELFF	TGTGCCAGCAGCGCCGGGAGACTAGCGGATTACACCGGGGAGCTGTTTTTT	TRBV7-9	TRBJ2-2	TRBD2	few
CASSLSIGDRTYEQYF	TGTGCCAGCAGTTTATCGATCGGGGACCGAACCTACGAGCAGTACTTC	TRBV27	TRBJ2-7	NA	many
CASSPSGTVGGELFF	TGTGCCAGCAGCCCTAGCGGGACTGTCGGCGGGGAGCTGTTTTTT	TRBV11-2	TRBJ2-2	TRBD2	NA
CASSFTRGLNNGQFF	TGTGCCAGCAGCTTTACTAGGGGTTTGAACAATGGGCAGTTCTTC	TRBV12-3/TRBV12-4	TRBJ2-1	NA	NA
CSVLGQARETQYF	TGCAGCGTTCTGGGACAGGCCAGAGAGACCCAGTACTTC	TRBV29-1	TRBJ2-5	TRBD1	NA
CTSSEAPLYNEQYF	TGTACTAGCAGCGAGGCCCCCCTTTACAATGAGCAGTACTTC	TRBV7-7	TRBJ2-5	NA	NA
CASRLVNEQFF	TGTGCCAGCAGGCTAGTTAATGAGCAGTTCTTC	TRBV27	TRBJ2-1	NA	NA
CASSQPDRGGYTF	TGCGCCAGCAGCCAACCTGACAGGGGTGGCTACACCTTC	TRBV5-1	TRBJ1-2	TRBD1	NA
CASRSGTGSETQYF	TGTGCCAGCAGGTCCGGGACAGGGTCGGAGACCCAGTACTTC	TRBV6-6	TRBJ2-5	TRBD1	NA
CASSEGPGTRYEQYF	TGTGCCAGCAGTGAAGGCCCGGGGACTCGGTACGAGCAGTACTTC	TRBV2	TRBJ2-7	NA	many
CASSSQGRAVYF	TGTGCCAGCAGTTCCCAGGGACGAGCGGTGTACTTC	TRBV27	TRBJ2-4	NA	NA
CTSSLDPLSPLHF	TGTACCAGCAGTTTGGATCCCCTGTCACCCCTCCACTTT	TRBV27	TRBJ1-6	NA	NA
CASSLSGQDTF	TGTGCCAGCAGTTTATCGGGACAGGACACCTTC	TRBV28	TRBJ1-2	TRBD1	many
CASIGQGDTGELFF	TGTGCCAGCATCGGACAGGGAGACACCGGGGAGCTGTTTTTT	TRBV2	TRBJ2-2	TRBD1	few
CASSSQVWDTQYF	TGTGCCAGCAGTTCCCAAGTGTGGGATACGCAGTATTTT	TRBV27	TRBJ2-3	NA	many
CSAQGLAGVYTQYF	TGCAGTGCCCAAGGACTAGCGGGAGTGTATACGCAGTATTTT	TRBV20-1	TRBJ2-3	TRBD2	many
CASSLSPTEQYF	TGTGCCAGCAGCCTATCCCCCACGGAGCAGTACTTC	TRBV3-1	TRBJ2-7	NA	NA
CANSLVAQETQYF	TGTGCCAACAGCTTAGTGGCGCAGGAGACCCAGTACTTC	TRBV7-2	TRBJ2-5	NA	once
CSASRGTGGLPAPQHF	TGCAGTGCTAGTAGGGGGACAGGGGGCCTCCCGGCGCCCCAGCATTTT	TRBV20-1	TRBJ1-5	TRBD1	few
CASSLGTGTGTYYGYTF	TGTGCCAGCAGCTTAGGTACCGGGACAGGGACCTACTATGGCTACACCTTC	TRBV7-8	TRBJ1-2	TRBD1	NA
CAITGGTGNNEQFF	TGTGCCATCACAGGAGGGACAGGCAACAATGAGCAGTTCTTC	TRBV10-3	TRBJ2-1	TRBD1	NA
CATTGGTDTQYF	TGTGCCACAACAGGGGGGACAGATACGCAGTATTTT	TRBV10-3	TRBJ2-3	TRBD1	once
CATLNTGRISYEQYF	TGTGCCACTCTTAACACGGGCCGGATATCCTACGAGCAGTACTTC	TRBV6-2/TRBV6-3	TRBJ2-7	NA	NA
CSARPASGYTF	TGCAGTGCTAGGCCCGCCTCCGGCTACACCTTC	TRBV20-1	TRBJ1-2	NA	NA
CASSPWTGTTGYTF	TGTGCCAGCAGCCCCTGGACAGGGACCACTGGCTACACCTTC	TRBV3-1	TRBJ1-2	TRBD1	NA
CASREEMTSGATQYF	TGTGCCAGCAGGGAGGAAATGACTAGCGGGGCTACGCAGTATTTT	TRBV6-6	TRBJ2-3	TRBD2	few
CASRLYGQGGTHTQYF	TGTGCCAGCAGGCTTTATGGACAGGGGGGCACCCATACGCAGTATTTT	TRBV11-2	TRBJ2-3	TRBD1	many
CSVVIPDTQYF	TGCAGCGTTGTTATCCCAGATACGCAGTATTTT	TRBV29-1	TRBJ2-3	NA	NA
CASSPHGSNYGYTF	TGTGCCAGCAGCCCCCACGGGTCCAACTATGGCTACACCTTC	TRBV7-9	TRBJ1-2	NA	NA
CATSRDGERGNEQFF	TGTGCCACCAGCAGAGACGGGGAGAGGGGGAATGAGCAGTTCTTC	TRBV15	TRBJ2-1	NA	NA
CASSGTGANYGYTF	TGTGCCAGCAGTGGTACAGGAGCTAACTATGGCTACACCTTC	TRBV25-1	TRBJ1-2	NA	NA
CASSRAFRLNYEQYF	TGTGCCAGCAGCAGAGCTTTCAGACTGAACTACGAGCAGTACTTC	TRBV21-1	TRBJ2-7	NA	NA
CSARKGVSSYNEQFF	TGCAGTGCTAGAAAGGGCGTGAGCTCCTACAATGAGCAGTTCTTC	TRBV20-1	TRBJ2-1	NA	NA
CSASRLYRTDTQYF	TGCAGTGCTAGTCGGCTATACAGGACAGATACGCAGTATTTT	TRBV20-1	TRBJ2-3	NA	few
CASSLTAGPDTQYF	TGCGCCAGCAGTTTGACAGCGGGGCCAGATACGCAGTATTTT	TRBV5-1	TRBJ2-3	TRBD2	many
CASSFRGDRTGTQYF	TGTGCCAGCAGCTTTCGTGGGGATCGCACAGGTACGCAGTATTTT	TRBV11-1	TRBJ2-3	NA	NA
CASSPYGQTNTEAFF	TGTGCCAGCTCACCGTACGGACAGACGAACACTGAAGCTTTCTTT	TRBV18	TRBJ1-1	NA	NA
CSVDSHRDLGVEQFF	TGCAGCGTTGATAGTCACAGGGACTTGGGGGTTGAGCAGTTCTTC	TRBV29-1	TRBJ2-1	NA	NA
CSARSLLKTYEQYF	TGCAGTGCCAGATCACTACTAAAAACCTACGAGCAGTACTTC	TRBV20-1	TRBJ2-7	NA	NA